Shown below are 23 T cell receptor beta chains from a single sample sequenced in a study of vaccination and CD4 T cells after COVID-19. Which antigens these TCRs recognize remains unknown. Scientists ran DNA taken from cultured CD4+ T cells through the Oncomine TCR Beta short-read assay for sequencing. TCRdb reprocessed the PCR reads with MiXCR, giving one entry per CDR3 protein. The sample records some 19,000 distinct CDR3 sequences, around 52% being singletons. The time point: late sampling 161 to 241 days after vaccination in a few convalescent patients. Specified treatment: approximately nine-day PBMC culture with coronavirus spike peptide pools or control peptides (ViraFEST assay). The input for sequencing was CD4+ T cells from blood, cultured in vitro, taken about 7 months after SARS-CoV-2 vaccination. The receptor set was obtained from a human donor who had recovered from COVID-19.

The CDR3 nucleotides are TGTGCCAGCAGCTTTTCCCTCGGGACAGGGGGTGAGCAGTTCTTC. Protein sequence: CASSFSLGTGGEQFF. V gene TRBV7-2 combines with J gene TRBJ2-1; the match to TRBD1 covers 11 bases. The ends lost 3 bases at V and 9 bases at J; junction bases unmatched: 7. The germline gives CDR1 SGHTA, CDR2 FQGNSA. This CDR3 comprises 15 residues.

The chain employs TRBV6-1 and TRBJ2-1; 7 positions agree with TRBD2. The V gene end was trimmed by 6 bases and the J gene end by 10 bases; junction bases not matched to a gene: 15. The CDR3 loop spans 15 amino acids. Per germline, CDR1 MNHNS and CDR2 SASEGT. The CDR3 region is CASRASGARSWEQFF. In nucleotides, the CDR3 is TGTGCCAGCAGAGCTAGCGGAGCCCGGTCTTGGGAGCAGTTCTTC.

V is TRBV15 and J is TRBJ2-1; D uncertain. Germline loops: CDR1 LNHNV, CDR2 YYDKDF (reference sequence). Trimming shortened V by 0 bases and J by 5 bases, and 14 bases separated the two germline ends. This CDR3 comprises 16 residues. CDR3 nucleotides: TGTGCCACCAGCAGAGATTCGGCAGGACGAAACAATGAGCAGTTCTTC. As protein: CATSRDSAGRNNEQFF. The entire variable domain, with the rest obtained from reference TRBV15 and TRBJ2-1, is as follows: DAMVIQNPRYQVTQFGKPVTLSCSQTLNHNVMYWYQQKSSQAPKLLFHYYDKDFNNEADTPDNFQSRRPNTSFCFLDIRSPGLGDTAMYLCATSRDSAGRNNEQFFGPGTRLTVL.

By share of the sample, this clonotype is medium-sized. This chain links TRBV7-9 with TRBJ1-2, with D perhaps TRBD1 (5 bases). CDR1 is SEHNR and CDR2 is FQNEAQ in the germline V gene (reference sequence). V gave up 5 bases and J gave up 9 bases, with 16 bases separating them. The CDR3 totals 13 residues. CDR3 residues: CASSPGGERSYTF. CDR3 DNA: TGTGCCAGCAGCCCCGGGGGGGAGAGGAGCTACACCTTC.

This clonotype was seen a handful of times. The rearrangement joins TRBV19 to TRBJ1-1, with D perhaps TRBD1 (5 bases). Germline V gene data show CDR1 as LNHDA and CDR2 as SQIVND (reference sequence). Trimming removed 7 bases at V and 3 bases at J, with 15 bases between. This CDR3 region has 14 residues. The CDR3 loop is CASTKQWDDTEAFF. CDR3 coding DNA: TGTGCCAGTACCAAACAGTGGGACGACACTGAAGCTTTCTTT.

The rearrangement joins TRBV5-1 to TRBJ1-1; possibly TRBD1 for D (5 bases). Germline V gene data show CDR1 as SGHRS and CDR2 as YFSETQ. The V gene lost 5 bases and the J gene lost 4 bases, with 15 bases spanning the gap. The CDR3 runs 14 residues. CDR3 nucleotides: TGCGCCAGCAGTCCTAACAGGAGGGGCACTGAAGCTTTCTTT. It translates to CASSPNRRGTEAFF.

J is TRBJ2-1 and V is TRBV20-1; 7 positions agree with TRBD1. Germline CDR1 and CDR2: DFQATT and SNEGSKA (reference sequence). There are 14 residues in the CDR3. The ends lost 3 bases at V and 8 bases at J; junction bases unmatched: 10. The CDR3 DNA follows: TGCAGTGCTAGTTGGGACAGTGTTGATGATGAGCAGTTCTTC. Its translation is CSASWDSVDDEQFF.

J is TRBJ2-2 and V is TRBV7-3; the D call may be TRBD1 or TRBD2 (6 bases each). The CDR3 extends over 16 amino acids. The V end was cut by 0 bases, the J end by 8 bases, with 16 bases between. Germline-derived CDR1 and CDR2 are SGHTA and FQGTGA. CDR3 coding DNA: TGTGCCAGCAGCTTAACGGGGGGCCGGAGGGATGGGGAGCTGTTTTTT. Protein sequence: CASSLTGGRRDGELFF.

V and J are TRBV20-1 and TRBJ2-3; D assignment may be TRBD1 or TRBD2 (5 bases each). This CDR3 has 16 residues. The V and J ends lost 0 bases and 2 bases respectively, with 15 bases between them. Germline V CDR1 and CDR2: DFQATT, SNEGSKA (reference sequence). The CDR3 here is CSARDPRGGYTDTQYF. The DNA for the CDR3 is TGCAGTGCTAGAGATCCACGGGGCGGCTACACAGATACGCAGTATTTT.

The table lists this clonotype with a count of one. The chain combines TRBV19 with TRBJ2-7, with 7 bases fitting TRBD1. V was clipped by 5 bases and J by 3 bases; unmatched bases: 4. The germline V gene encodes CDR1 LNHDA and CDR2 SQIVND (reference sequence). The CDR3 contains 13 residues. The CDR3 region is CASSEGQSYEQYF. In DNA form, the CDR3 reads TGTGCCAGTAGTGAGGGACAGAGCTACGAGCAGTACTTC.

The chain couples TRBV12-3 or TRBV12-4 to TRBJ1-2, with 12 bases fitting TRBD1. The ends lost 8 bases at V and 7 bases at J; junction bases unmatched: 5. This CDR3 spans 13 amino acids. The CDR3 region has the DNA TGTGCCAGCGGGGACAGGGGGCTTGTTGGCTACACCTTC. This codes for CASGDRGLVGYTF.

This chain links TRBV12-3 or TRBV12-4 with TRBJ2-7; no clear D gene. V lost 5 bases and J 6 bases, leaving 8 bases between the germline ends. The CDR3 has 11 residues. The CDR3 nucleotides are TGTGCCAGCAGTCGGACGGGCGAGCAGTACTTC. Translation gives CASSRTGEQYF.

V is TRBV6-2 or TRBV6-3 and J is TRBJ2-7; D not certain. The CDR3 has 14 amino acids. Trimming stripped 2 bases from V and 0 bases from J, with 8 bases between. In germline, CDR1 is MNHEY, CDR2 SVGEGT. CDR3 in amino acids: CASSYNRNSYEQYF. CDR3 bases: TGTGCCAGCAGTTACAACCGCAACTCCTACGAGCAGTACTTC.

This clonotype has just a few counts. The rearrangement links TRBV20-1 to TRBJ2-3; 14 nucleotides align to TRBD2. V shed 6 bases and J 5 bases; nucleotides not matched to a gene: 10. Germline CDR1 and CDR2: DFQATT and SNEGSKA (reference sequence). The CDR3 has 16 amino acids. The CDR3 DNA reads as TGCAGTGCCAAAAGCAGACTAGCGGGAGGGTTAGATACGCAGTATTTT. Translation gives CSAKSRLAGGLDTQYF.

This chain joins TRBV20-1 and TRBJ1-2, with a weak D call TRBD1 (5 bases). V was trimmed by 7 bases and J by 5 bases, leaving 17 bases between them. Germline V gene lookup returns CDR1 DFQATT and CDR2 SNEGSKA (reference sequence). The CDR3 runs to 13 residues. CDR3: CSVTSGTIYGYTF. CDR3 sequence (DNA): TGCAGTGTTACCTCCGGGACCATTTATGGCTACACCTTC.

This clonotype has more than one count but fewer than ten. This chain joins TRBV12-3 or TRBV12-4 and TRBJ1-2, with D tentatively TRBD1 (6 bases). The length of the CDR3 is 17 residues. Trimming pared 7 bases from V and 0 bases from J, leaving 21 bases between. The CDR3 coding sequence is TGTGCCAGCACCCCTGGGGCAGGGGTAAGGGCTAACTATGGCTACACCTTC. This encodes CASTPGAGVRANYGYTF.

V and J are TRBV19 and TRBJ2-5; 8 bases are shared with TRBD2. The CDR3 length is 14 residues. V lost 9 bases and J lost 1; bases outside the gene matches: 7. The germline CDR1 and CDR2 sequences are LNHDA and SQIVND (reference sequence). The CDR3 DNA reads TGTGCCAGCAGGAGCGGGGGAAGCCAAGAGACCCAGTACTTC. Residues: CASRSGGSQETQYF.

This clonotype counts as medium-sized. This rearrangement joins TRBV19 to TRBJ1-5, with D hard to call. The CDR3 is 16 amino acids. CDR1 is LNHDA, CDR2 SQIVND, per germline (reference sequence). Between the trimmed V and J ends, which lost 2 bases and 3 bases, there was a span of 14 bases. CDR3 DNA: TGTGCCAGTAGTATAATAGGGCTGAAGCCCAATCAGCCCCAGCATTTT. As protein: CASSIIGLKPNQPQHF.

The V gene is TRBV10-3, the J gene TRBJ2-3; possibly TRBD2 for D (6 bases). Germline values: CDR1 ENHRY, CDR2 SYGVKD. With 6 bases removed from V and 3 bases from J, the gap between germline ends came to 10 bases. This CDR3 region has 13 residues. The CDR3: CAIRDGSTDTQYF. In nucleotides, the CDR3 is TGTGCCATCAGGGACGGGAGTACAGATACGCAGTATTTT.

In nucleotides, the CDR3 is TGTGCCAGCAGCTTAGAGGGGTGGGGCGGGGTTATTATCAATGAGCAGTTCTTC. Amino acid sequence: CASSLEGWGGVIINEQFF. V is TRBV7-9 and J is TRBJ2-1; D is perhaps TRBD2 (6 bases). This CDR3 spans 18 amino acids. The germline CDR1 and CDR2 sequences are SEHNR and FQNEAQ (reference sequence). The germline V and J ends were trimmed by 1 base and 6 bases, with 22 bases remaining between them.

This clonotype turned up a few times. This chain joins TRBV5-1 and TRBJ2-7; tentative D call: TRBD2 (7 bases). V was trimmed by 4 bases and J by 3 bases, leaving 14 bases between them. There are 14 residues in the CDR3. Germline-derived CDR1 and CDR2 are SGHRS and YFSETQ. Here the CDR3 reads CASSEGGVYYEQYF. As DNA, the CDR3 is TGCGCCAGCAGCGAAGGGGGGGTATACTACGAGCAGTACTTC. The full variable domain, with the rest looked up from reference TRBV5-1 and TRBJ2-7, is KAGVTQTPRYLIKTRGQQVTLSCSPISGHRSVSWYQQTPGQGLQFLFEYFSETQRNKGNFPGRFSGRQFSNSRSEMNVSTLELGDSALYLCASSEGGVYYEQYFGPGTRLTVT.

In its sample, this clonotype was seen a few times. The chain joins TRBV7-3 to TRBJ2-5, with no clear D. The CDR3 covers 13 residues. Trimming left V 0 bases short and J 1 base short, with 3 bases between. The germline CDR1 and CDR2 sequences are SGHTA and FQGTGA. In DNA form, the CDR3 reads TGTGCCAGCAGCTTAACGGTCCAAGAGACCCAGTACTTC. Translated: CASSLTVQETQYF.

The chain couples TRBV4-1 to TRBJ2-3, with 12 bases identical to TRBD2. Trimming took 3 bases from V and 0 from J; bases not matched to a gene: 7. Germline-derived CDR1 and CDR2 are MGHRA and YSYEKL. This CDR3 comprises 18 residues. The CDR3 region has the DNA TGCGCCAGCAGCCACTTAAGGACTAGCGGGGTGAGCACAGATACGCAGTATTTT. The encoded protein is CASSHLRTSGVSTDTQYF.